Listed below are T cell receptor beta chains from one sample, sequenced in a study of blood T cell repertoires in COVID-19. Here immunoSEQ multiplex PCR was the method, and the copy in TCRdb shows in-frame clones only, minus some. The sample records about 310,000 clones, approximately 90% being singletons. Sequences were obtained from PBMCs or T cells enriched from blood (not recorded which). The receptors were gathered from a woman between 40 and 55 years old who had recovered from COVID-19. The CDR3 runs from the conserved cysteine through the conserved F or W. D genes are given only for firm matches. Clone size, where shown, is once, few, many, or a class for clones that have expanded.

V	J	D	size	DNA	CDR3
TRBV11-3	TRBJ2-1	-	-	TGTGCCAGCAGCGCAGGGCTAGCGCGCTCCTACAATGAGCAGTTCTTC	CASSAGLARSYNEQFF
TRBV3-1/TRBV3-2	TRBJ2-5	-	-	TGTGCCAGCAGCCAAGATCTACGGGGGACCCAGTACTTC	CASSQDLRGTQYF
TRBV3-1/TRBV3-2	TRBJ2-3	-	-	TGTGCCAGCAGCCAGGATGCGGCGTCAGATACGCAGTATTTT	CASSQDAASDTQYF
TRBV28	TRBJ2-1	-	-	TGTGCCAGCTCGACTCGGACTCAGCAGTTCTTC	CASSTRTQQFF
TRBV27	TRBJ2-2	-	-	TGTGCCAGCAGTTTATATGTAGCGGCGAACACCGGGGAGCTGTTTTTT	CASSLYVAANTGELFF
TRBV7-2	TRBJ1-3	-	-	TGTGCCAGCAGCACAAGCGTCGGTTCTGGAAACACCATATATTTT	CASSTSVGSGNTIYF
TRBV30	TRBJ1-2	-	-	TGTGCCACGTATAAAGAGGCTGGCTACACCTTC	CATYKEAGYTF
TRBV7-3	TRBJ2-3	TRBD2	-	TGTGCCAGCAGCCCGGGGCTAGCGGGGGTATATACGCAGTATTTT	CASSPGLAGVYTQYF
TRBV2	TRBJ2-5	TRBD2	-	TGTGCCAGCAGTGACGGGCGGGAGTACCAAGAGACCCAGTACTTC	CASSDGREYQETQYF
TRBV7-3	TRBJ2-3	-	-	TGTGCCAGCAGCCTCCCAGGGGCAGATACGCAGTATTTT	CASSLPGADTQYF
TRBV29-1	TRBJ1-3	-	-	TGCAGCGTCCGGGACACTAGTTCTGGAAACACCATATATTTT	CSVRDTSSGNTIYF
TRBV10-3	TRBJ2-5	-	-	TGTGCCATCAGTGAGTTTGGCGGAGAGACCCAGTACTTC	CAISEFGGETQYF
TRBV7-3	TRBJ1-1	-	-	TGTGCCAGCAGCTTCGGTCCCCTAGGAACTGAAGCTTTCTTT	CASSFGPLGTEAFF
TRBV11-3	TRBJ2-3	-	-	TGTGCCAGCAGCTTAGGAGGGAACACAGATACGCAGTATTTT	CASSLGGNTDTQYF
TRBV4-1	TRBJ1-6	-	-	TGCGCCAGCAGCCAAGATTGGGCAGGGCGAGCACCCCTCCACTTT	CASSQDWAGRAPLHF
TRBV5-1	TRBJ1-2	TRBD1	-	TGCGCCAGCAGCTTGGGGGACAGGGGGATTAGGGATGGCTACACCTTC	CASSLGDRGIRDGYTF
TRBV12-5	TRBJ2-3	TRBD1	-	TGTGCTAGTGGTTTGGACCGGGACAGAAGAACAGATACGCAGTATTTT	CASGLDRDRRTDTQYF
TRBV29-1	TRBJ2-7	-	once	TGCAGCGTTGGAGGGCAGGGGTACTACGAGCAGTACTTC	CSVGGQGYYEQYF
TRBV6-5	TRBJ1-6	TRBD1	-	TGTGCCAGCAGGCTTGGGACAGTTAAGAATTCACCCCTCCACTTT	CASRLGTVKNSPLHF
TRBV5-4	TRBJ1-1	TRBD1	-	TGTGCCAGCAGCACTCGGACAGGGAACACTGAAGCTTTCTTT	CASSTRTGNTEAFF
TRBV12-3/TRBV12-4	TRBJ1-1	-	-	TGTGCCAGCAGCTCCTGGGGGGACACTGAAGCTTTCTTT	CASSSWGDTEAFF
TRBV29-1	TRBJ2-7	-	-	TGCAGCGTTGGGGGACTGCCGTCCTACGAGCAGTACTTC	CSVGGLPSYEQYF
TRBV2	TRBJ2-5	TRBD2	-	TGTGCCAGCAACTACGGACTAGCGGGAGGGGGGGAGACCCAGTACTTC	CASNYGLAGGGETQYF
TRBV9	TRBJ2-1	-	-	TGTGCCAGCAGCGTTGTGACTGCACCTTCCAATGAGCAGTTCTTC	CASSVVTAPSNEQFF
TRBV7-6	TRBJ2-2	-	-	TGTGCCAGCAGCTTAGGAGAGCTGGGGCCGGGGGAGCTGTTTTTT	CASSLGELGPGELFF
TRBV28	TRBJ1-2	-	-	TGTGCCAGTAGACCAGGGGACTATGGCTACACCTTC	CASRPGDYGYTF
TRBV19	TRBJ1-1	-	-	TGTGCCAGTAGTCTTACACTGAACACTGAAGCTTTCTTT	CASSLTLNTEAFF
TRBV9	TRBJ2-1	TRBD1	-	TGTGCCAGCAGCCCACGGTTTGGGACAGGGATCAATGAGCAGTTCTTC	CASSPRFGTGINEQFF
TRBV6-2/TRBV6-3	TRBJ2-5	TRBD2	-	TGTGCCAGCAGTTCCTGGCGGGGGGGCGAAGAGACCCAGTACTTC	CASSSWRGGEETQYF
TRBV28	TRBJ2-2	-	-	TGTGCCAGCAGTTCCCCGGGAACTGAAAACACCGGGGAGCTGTTTTTT	CASSSPGTENTGELFF
TRBV2	TRBJ1-5	TRBD1	-	TGTGCCAGCCGGACGGACAGGGAGCAGCCCCAGCATTTT	CASRTDREQPQHF
TRBV9	TRBJ2-1	-	-	TGTGCCAGCAGCGTAGAGGCGGGCTCCTACAATGAGCAGTTCTTC	CASSVEAGSYNEQFF
TRBV2	TRBJ1-5	TRBD1	-	TGTGCCAGCAGTCCACAGGGGGCTCACAATCAGCCCCAGCATTTT	CASSPQGAHNQPQHF
TRBV7-9	TRBJ1-4	-	once	TGTGCCAGCAGCCATAATGAAAAACTGTTTTTT	CASSHNEKLFF
TRBV5-1	TRBJ1-4	-	once	TGCGCCAGCAGCCCAAGACCTGACAGTGAAAAACTGTTTTTT	CASSPRPDSEKLFF
TRBV10-3	TRBJ2-5	TRBD2	-	TGTGCCATAGGACTAGCGAGTGAGACCCAGTACTTC	CAIGLASETQYF
TRBV24-1	TRBJ1-1	-	few	TGTGCCACCAGTGATTTTCAGGGTTCCAGCACTGAAGCTTTCTTT	CATSDFQGSSTEAFF
TRBV19	TRBJ1-2	-	-	TGTGCCAGTAGTATAGACACGGAGTATGGCTACACCTTC	CASSIDTEYGYTF
TRBV11-3	TRBJ1-1	-	-	TGTGCCAGCAGCTTAGTGCTGAACATGAACACTGAAGCTTTCTTT	CASSLVLNMNTEAFF
TRBV7-3	TRBJ1-3	-	once	TGTGCCAACCTCCCCCGGGAGGGTCTATGTTCTGGAAACACCATATATTTT	CANLPREGLCSGNTIYF
TRBV7-8	TRBJ1-1	-	-	TGTGCCAGCAGCCCGGTGGGGGGGGACACTGAAGCTTTCTTT	CASSPVGGDTEAFF
TRBV7-6	TRBJ2-2	TRBD2	-	TGTGCCAGCAGCTTACTAGCGGGGAGCGGAAACACCGGGGAGCTGTTTTTT	CASSLLAGSGNTGELFF